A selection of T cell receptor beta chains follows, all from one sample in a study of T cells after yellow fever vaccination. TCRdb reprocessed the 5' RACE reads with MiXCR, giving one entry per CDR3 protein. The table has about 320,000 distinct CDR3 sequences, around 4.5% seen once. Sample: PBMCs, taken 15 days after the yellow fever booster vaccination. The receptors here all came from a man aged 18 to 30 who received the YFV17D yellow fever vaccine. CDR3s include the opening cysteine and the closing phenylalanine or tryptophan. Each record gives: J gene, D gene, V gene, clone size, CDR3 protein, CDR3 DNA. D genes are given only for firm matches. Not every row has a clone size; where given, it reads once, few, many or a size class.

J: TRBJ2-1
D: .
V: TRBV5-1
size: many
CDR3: CASSLEGGTYNEQFF
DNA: TGCGCCAGCAGCTTGGAAGGGGGGACCTACAATGAGCAGTTCTTC

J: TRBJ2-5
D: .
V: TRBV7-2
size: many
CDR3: CASSLGGYQETQYF
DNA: TGTGCCAGCAGCTTAGGGGGGTACCAAGAGACCCAGTACTTC

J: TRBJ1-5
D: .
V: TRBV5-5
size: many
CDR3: CASSWYSNNQPQHF
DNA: TGTGCCAGCAGCTGGTACAGCAACAATCAGCCCCAGCATTTT

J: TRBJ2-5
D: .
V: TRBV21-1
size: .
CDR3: CAANGVPRQETQYF
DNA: TGTGCCGCCAACGGGGTTCCACGCCAAGAGACCCAGTACTTC

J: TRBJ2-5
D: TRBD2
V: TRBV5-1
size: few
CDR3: CASSLASGVQETQYF
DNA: TGCGCCAGCAGCTTAGCTAGCGGGGTCCAAGAGACCCAGTACTTC

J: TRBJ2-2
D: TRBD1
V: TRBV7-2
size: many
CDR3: CASSPGQGGTGELFF
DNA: TGTGCCAGCAGCCCGGGACAGGGCGGCACCGGGGAGCTGTTTTTT

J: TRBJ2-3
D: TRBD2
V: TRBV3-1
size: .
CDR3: CASSPIRTSGGTFPYF
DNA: TGTGCCAGCAGCCCGATCCGGACTAGCGGGGGTACCTTTCCGTATTTT

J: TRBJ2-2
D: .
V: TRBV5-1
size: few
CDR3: CASSLEASPYTGELFF
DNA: TGCGCCAGCAGCTTGGAGGCCAGCCCATACACCGGGGAGCTGTTTTTT

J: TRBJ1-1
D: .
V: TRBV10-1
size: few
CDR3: CASSDGGSRTEAFF
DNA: TGCGCCAGCAGTGATGGGGGGAGTAGGACTGAAGCTTTCTTT

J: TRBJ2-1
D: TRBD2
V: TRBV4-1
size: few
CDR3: CASSQTSGYNEQFF
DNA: TGCGCCAGCAGCCAAACTAGCGGCTACAATGAGCAGTTCTTC

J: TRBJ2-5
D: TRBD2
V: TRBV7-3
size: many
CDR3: CASSRGGTSAETQYF
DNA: TGTGCCAGCAGCAGGGGGGGGACTAGCGCAGAGACCCAGTACTTC

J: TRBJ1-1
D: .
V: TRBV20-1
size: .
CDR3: CSARDPRAMNTEAFF
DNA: TGCAGTGCTAGAGATCCTAGGGCCATGAACACTGAAGCTTTCTTT

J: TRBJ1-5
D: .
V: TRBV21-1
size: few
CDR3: CASSKVSGTGGGQPQHF
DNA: TGTGCCAGCAGCAAAGTCTCGGGTACAGGGGGCGGCCAGCCCCAGCATTTT

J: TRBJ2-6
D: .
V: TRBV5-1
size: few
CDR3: CASSFPFGGAGANVLTF
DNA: TGCGCCAGCAGCTTTCCGTTTGGGGGAGCTGGGGCCAACGTCCTGACTTTC

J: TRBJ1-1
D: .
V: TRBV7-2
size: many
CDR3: CASSLEVSGTEAFF
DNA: TGTGCCAGCAGCTTAGAAGTGAGTGGCACTGAAGCTTTCTTT

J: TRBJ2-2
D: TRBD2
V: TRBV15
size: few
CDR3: CATSTFPGGGPNTGELFF
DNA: TGTGCCACCAGCACGTTCCCCGGGGGGGGGCCGAACACCGGGGAGCTGTTTTTT

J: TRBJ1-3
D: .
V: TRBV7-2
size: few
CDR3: CASSLVSAQWYTIYF
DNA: TGTGCCAGCAGCTTAGTAAGCGCCCAATGGTACACCATATATTTT

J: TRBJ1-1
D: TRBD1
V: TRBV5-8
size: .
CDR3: CASSRDRGSLNTEAFF
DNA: TGTGCCAGCAGCAGGGACAGGGGGTCCCTAAACACTGAAGCTTTCTTT

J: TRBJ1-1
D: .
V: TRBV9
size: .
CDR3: CASSVDGLTNQAFF
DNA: TGTGCCAGCAGCGTAGACGGACTGACGAATCAAGCTTTCTTT

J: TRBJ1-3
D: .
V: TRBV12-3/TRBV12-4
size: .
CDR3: CASSLQLSGNTIYF
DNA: TGTGCCAGCAGTTTACAGCTCTCTGGAAACACCATATATTTT

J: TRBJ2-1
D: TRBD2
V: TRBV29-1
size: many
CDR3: CGGGGDEQFF
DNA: TGCGGCGGGGGAGGGGATGAGCAGTTCTTC

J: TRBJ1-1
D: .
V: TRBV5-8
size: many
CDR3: CASSLEPGRRTEAFF
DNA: TGTGCCAGCAGCTTGGAGCCGGGCAGGAGGACTGAAGCTTTCTTT

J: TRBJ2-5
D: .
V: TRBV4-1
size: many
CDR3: CASSQDSQETQYF
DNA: TGCGCCAGCAGCCAAGACTCCCAAGAGACCCAGTACTTC

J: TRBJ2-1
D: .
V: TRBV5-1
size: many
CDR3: CASSLEGGSYNEQFF
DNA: TGCGCCAGCAGCTTGGAAGGGGGATCCTACAATGAGCAGTTCTTC

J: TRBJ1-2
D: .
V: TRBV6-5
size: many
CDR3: CASSYSTNYGYTF
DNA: TGTGCCAGCAGTTACTCGACCAACTATGGCTACACCTTC

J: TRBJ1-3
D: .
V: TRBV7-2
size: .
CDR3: CASSRGEGTGNTIYF
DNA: TGTGCCAGCAGCCGAGGGGAAGGGACTGGAAACACCATATATTTT

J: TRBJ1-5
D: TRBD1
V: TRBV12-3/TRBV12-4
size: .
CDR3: CASRSGQDQPQHF
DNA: TGTGCCAGCAGATCCGGACAGGATCAGCCCCAGCATTTT

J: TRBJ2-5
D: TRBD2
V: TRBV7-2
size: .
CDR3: CASSLGIAGGGEETQYF
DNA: TGTGCCAGCAGCTTAGGGATCGCGGGGGGGGGTGAAGAGACCCAGTACTTT

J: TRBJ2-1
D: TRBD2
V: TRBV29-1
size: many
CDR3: CSVEDASGVSEQFF
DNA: TGCAGCGTTGAAGATGCTAGCGGGGTGAGTGAGCAGTTCTTC

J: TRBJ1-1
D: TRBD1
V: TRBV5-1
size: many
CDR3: CASSFRYRGQMNTEAFF
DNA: TGCGCCAGCAGCTTCCGCTACAGGGGTCAAATGAACACTGAAGCTTTCTTT

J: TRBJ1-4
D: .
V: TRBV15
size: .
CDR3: CATARTIGTNEKLFF
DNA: TGTGCCACCGCGAGAACTATCGGAACTAATGAAAAACTGTTTTTT

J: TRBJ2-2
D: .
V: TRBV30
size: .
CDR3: CAWSGPRDLYTGELFF
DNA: TGTGCCTGGAGTGGCCCCCGGGACTTATACACCGGGGAGCTGTTTTTT

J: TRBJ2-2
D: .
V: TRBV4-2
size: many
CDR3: CASSQEGGQNTGELFF
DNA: TGTGCCAGCAGCCAAGAAGGAGGGCAGAACACCGGGGAGCTGTTTTTT

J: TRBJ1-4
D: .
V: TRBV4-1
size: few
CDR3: CASSPTGGSLRATNEKLFF
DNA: TGCGCCAGCAGCCCTACGGGGGGGAGCTTACGGGCCACTAATGAAAAACTGTTTTTT

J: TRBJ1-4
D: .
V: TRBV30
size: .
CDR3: CAWSEPSTGDEKLFF
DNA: TGTGCCTGGAGTGAACCGTCGACAGGTGATGAAAAACTGTTTTTT

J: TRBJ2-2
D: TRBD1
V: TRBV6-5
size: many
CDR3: CASTRTGGWNTGELFF
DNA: TGTGCCAGCACTAGGACAGGGGGCTGGAACACCGGGGAGCTGTTTTTT

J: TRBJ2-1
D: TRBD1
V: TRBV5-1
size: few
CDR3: CASSGQGSAEQFF
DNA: TGCGCCAGCAGTGGACAGGGGTCGGCTGAGCAGTTCTTC